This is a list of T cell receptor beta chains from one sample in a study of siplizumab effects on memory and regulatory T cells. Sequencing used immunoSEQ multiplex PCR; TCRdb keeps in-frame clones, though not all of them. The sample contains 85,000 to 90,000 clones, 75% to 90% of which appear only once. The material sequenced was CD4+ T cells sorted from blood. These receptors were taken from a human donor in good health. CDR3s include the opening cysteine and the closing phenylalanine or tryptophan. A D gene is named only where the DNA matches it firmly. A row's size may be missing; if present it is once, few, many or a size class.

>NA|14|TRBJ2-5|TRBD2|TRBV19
CATRAGGGGETQYF
TGTGCCACTAGAGCGGGAGGAGGGGGAGAGACCCAGTACTTC
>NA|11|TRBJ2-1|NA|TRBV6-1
CASSYHGEQFF
TGTGCCAGCAGTTATCATGGTGAGCAGTTCTTC
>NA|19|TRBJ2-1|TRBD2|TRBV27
CASSLSPMTSGRSYNEQFF
TGTGCCAGCAGTTTATCGCCTATGACTAGCGGGAGATCCTACAATGAGCAGTTCTTC
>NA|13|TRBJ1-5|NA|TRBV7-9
CASKRGERQPQHF
TGTGCCAGCAAGCGAGGGGAGCGTCAGCCCCAGCATTTT
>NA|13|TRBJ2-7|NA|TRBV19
CASSTTRSYEQYF
TGTGCCAGTAGTACGACTAGATCCTACGAGCAGTACTTC
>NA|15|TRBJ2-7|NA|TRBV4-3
CASSQAVNRAYEQYF
TGCGCCAGCAGCCAAGCGGTAAACAGGGCCTACGAGCAGTACTTC
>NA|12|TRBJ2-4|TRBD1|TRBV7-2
CASSQGQNIQYF
TGTGCCAGCAGCCAGGGACAGAACATTCAGTACTTC
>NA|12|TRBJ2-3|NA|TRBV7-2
CASSLGTDTQYF
TGTGCCAGCAGCTTAGGGACAGATACGCAGTATTTT
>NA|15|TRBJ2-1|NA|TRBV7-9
CASSFRWETYNEQFF
TGTGCCAGCAGCTTCCGATGGGAGACCTACAATGAGCAGTTCTTC
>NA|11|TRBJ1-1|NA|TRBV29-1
CSVTEGAEAFF
TGCAGCGTTACGGAAGGCGCTGAAGCTTTCTTT
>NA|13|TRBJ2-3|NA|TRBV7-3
CASSPTQSDTQYF
TGTGCCAGCAGCCCCACCCAGTCAGATACGCAGTATTTT
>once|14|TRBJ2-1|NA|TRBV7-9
CASSPQTGRGEQFF
TGTGCCAGCAGCCCGCAGACAGGCCGGGGTGAGCAGTTCTTC
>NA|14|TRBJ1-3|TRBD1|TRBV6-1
CASSRQGSGNTIYF
TGTGCCAGCAGTCGACAGGGGTCTGGAAACACCATATATTTT
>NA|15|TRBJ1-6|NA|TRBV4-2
CASSQAGSNNSPLHF
TGTGCCAGCAGCCAAGCTGGCAGTAATAATTCACCCCTCCACTTT
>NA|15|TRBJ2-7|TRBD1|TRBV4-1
CASSQGRDRAYEQYF
TGCGCCAGCAGCCAAGGGAGGGACAGGGCCTACGAGCAGTACTTC
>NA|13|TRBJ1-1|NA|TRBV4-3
CASSQDRGTEAFF
TGCGCCAGCAGCCAAGATCGTGGGACTGAAGCTTTCTTT
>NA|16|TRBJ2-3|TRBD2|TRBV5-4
CASSLVGLPKADTQYF
TGTGCCAGCAGCTTGGTGGGACTACCGAAGGCAGATACGCAGTATTTT
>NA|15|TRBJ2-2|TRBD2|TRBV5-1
CASNSGDANTGELFF
TGCGCCAGTAATAGCGGGGACGCGAACACCGGGGAGCTGTTTTTT